These 14 T cell receptor beta chains originate from one sample sequenced in a study of shared clonotypes between healthy human individuals (dated by TCRdb to the early 2020s). The library was built by means of the immunoSEQ multiplex PCR assay. As stored in TCRdb, this immuneACCESS dataset retains in-frame rearrangements with V and J assigned. A fraction of the clones does not appear; measured against another copy, unresolved V genes explain less than half of the discrepancy, and the remainder lacks a known reason. The sample yields about 2 million clones; roughly 94% were counted once. Together, the top ten hold 0.13% of the sample. Material for sequencing was naive CD4+ T cells sorted from blood. The cell subset or site tag for this specimen amounts to: CD45RA+ positively selected. These receptor sequences come from a man aged 18 to 30 in good health.

Notes on this clone: One junction end does not reproduce the germline sequence, and a read error may be involved. The sample holds other DNA sequences that translate to the same CDR3. The rearrangement joins TRBV28 to TRBJ1-6, with no clear D. Germline assignment: CDR1 MDHEN and CDR2 SYDVKM. The CDR3 is 12 residues long. CDR3 amino acids: CASSSSNSPLHF. The CDR3 nucleotides are TGTGCCAGCAGTTCCTCTAATTCACCCCTCCACTTT.

The V gene is TRBV6-5, the J gene TRBJ1-4; tentatively, D is TRBD1 (5 bases). The CDR3 is made up of 14 amino acids. The V and J ends lost 4 bases and 2 bases respectively, with 8 bases between them. CDR1 MNHEY and CDR2 SVGAGI come from the germline V gene. The CDR3 DNA reads as TGTGCCAGCAGTTGGGGCGGGACTAATGAAAAACTGTTTTTT. This sequence encodes CASSWGGTNEKLFF.

The genes are TRBV5-1 and TRBJ2-1; D ambiguous. The V end was cut by 0 bases, the J end by 7 bases, with 5 bases between. The germline gives CDR1 SGHRS, CDR2 YFSETQ. The length of the CDR3 is 12 residues. The CDR3, as DNA: TGCGCCAGCAGCTTGGATATGAATGAGCAGTTCTTC. Amino acid sequence: CASSLDMNEQFF.

This clone was detected once. The V gene is TRBV10-3, the J gene TRBJ2-7; perhaps TRBD2 as D (6 bases). The CDR3 length is 12 residues. Germline CDR1 is ENHRY and CDR2 is SYGVKD. Trimming removed 4 bases at V and 5 bases at J, with 9 bases between. CDR3 loop: CAISGSGDEQYF. The CDR3 DNA sequence: TGTGCCATCAGTGGGTCGGGGGACGAGCAGTACTTC.

V is TRBV18 and J is TRBJ1-2; D gene uncertain. Trimming left V 0 bases short and J 7 bases short, with 24 bases between. CDR1 and CDR2 from the germline V gene are KGHSH and LQKENI. The CDR3 consists of 18 residues. The CDR3 loop is CASSPPAPASLLTGGYTF. CDR3 nucleotide sequence: TGTGCCAGCTCACCACCAGCGCCAGCGTCGTTATTAACTGGTGGCTACACCTTC.

As for this clone: The same CDR3 is also encoded by other DNA sequences in this sample. The V call is TRBV5-1, the J call TRBJ2-3; tentatively, D is TRBD1 (5 bases). V was pared by 2 bases and J by 5 bases, with 12 bases between. Germline loops: CDR1 SGHRS, CDR2 YFSETQ. The CDR3 has 14 amino acids. CDR3 DNA: TGCGCCAGCAGCTTAGGGCAGGGTTTAGATACGCAGTATTTT. It yields the protein CASSLGQGLDTQYF. Using reference TRBV5-1 and TRBJ2-3 for the parts outside the CDR3, the full variable domain is KAGVTQTPRYLIKTRGQQVTLSCSPISGHRSVSWYQQTPGQGLQFLFEYFSETQRNKGNFPGRFSGRQFSNSRSEMNVSTLELGDSALYLCASSLGQGLDTQYFGPGTRLTVL.

J is TRBJ2-3 and V is TRBV21-1; the table's D call, TRBD2, was not checked against the DNA. TRBV21-1 is designated a pseudogene. The CDR3 has 16 amino acids. CDR3 sequence: CASSRCRGPGADTQYF. CDR3 sequence (DNA): TGTGCCAGCAGCCGCTGTAGAGGTCCCGGAGCAGATACGCAGTATTTT.

Here the CDR3 reads CASSLGQREGYTF. In DNA form, the CDR3 reads TGTGCCAGCAGCTTGGGACAGCGAGAGGGCTACACCTTC. The chain carries TRBV11-2 and TRBJ1-2, with TRBD1 matching over 7 bases. Germline loops: CDR1 SGHAT, CDR2 FQNNGV. J was trimmed by 8 bases and V by 3 bases; bases with no gene match: 6. This CDR3 is 13 amino acids long.

The chain carries TRBV5-1 and TRBJ2-7; D remains ambiguous. The CDR3 length is 14 residues. Per germline, CDR1 SGHRS and CDR2 YFSETQ. V was pared by 0 bases and J by 2 bases, with 9 bases between. CDR3 DNA: TGCGCCAGCAGCTTGGCAAGAGAGACCTACGAGCAGTACTTC. Its translation is CASSLARETYEQYF.

The genes are TRBV10-3 and TRBJ2-3; perhaps TRBD2 as D (5 bases). The V end was cut by 2 bases, the J end by 5 bases, with 14 bases between. This CDR3 is built from 15 residues. From germline, CDR1 is ENHRY and CDR2 SYGVKD. CDR3 coding DNA: TGTGCCATCAGTGAGGGGCAGGCCGAGGGAGATACGCAGTATTTT. Its translation: CAISEGQAEGDTQYF.

The chain couples TRBV7-6 to TRBJ2-7, with 16 bases fitting TRBD2. The CDR3 spans 16 residues. V dropped 1 base and J dropped 9; count of bases not matched to a gene: 6. Germline values: CDR1 SGHVS, CDR2 FNYEAQ. CDR3 region: CASSLGGTSGRAAQYF. As DNA, the CDR3 is TGTGCCAGCAGCTTAGGCGGGACTAGCGGGAGGGCCGCGCAGTACTTC.

This clone has a single count. This chain joins TRBV9 and TRBJ2-2; 10 bases match TRBD2. V lost 3 bases and J lost 0; bases outside the gene matches: 2. Germline lookup yields CDR1 SGDLS and CDR2 YYNGEE. The CDR3 covers 16 residues. Written as DNA, the CDR3 is TGTGCCAGCAGCGGGACTAGCGGAACGAACACCGGGGAGCTGTTTTTT. This sequence encodes CASSGTSGTNTGELFF.

This chain uses TRBV29-1 with TRBJ2-1, with D perhaps TRBD2 (6 bases). V lost 0 bases and J lost 0, with 12 bases in between. The CDR3 has 16 amino acids. The germline gives CDR1 SQVTM, CDR2 ANQGSEA. CDR3 DNA: TGCAGCGTTGAAGAGACGCTGGGAGGCTCCTACAATGAGCAGTTCTTC. Protein: CSVEETLGGSYNEQFF.

The V and J genes are TRBV11-1 and TRBJ2-5, with D perhaps matching TRBD1 (5 bases). This CDR3 region has 14 residues. V lost 1 base, J lost 8 bases, and 14 bases lay in between. Per the germline V gene, CDR1 is SGHAT and CDR2 is FQDESV (reference sequence). CDR3 loop: CASSLEVTAPTQYF. The CDR3 DNA reads TGTGCCAGCAGCTTAGAAGTGACAGCGCCTACCCAGTACTTC.